Below are 16 T cell receptor beta chains sequenced from a single sample in a study of cytotoxic CD8 clonotypes in ibrutinib-treated CLL. TCRdb keeps only in-frame clones here, not all; method: immunoSEQ multiplex PCR. This sample carries roughly 200,000 clones, about 72% of them seen once, and the ten largest clones take around an eighth. This sample comprised PBMCs, obtained after 24 months of ibrutinib treatment. The receptor source for this set is a human donor with chronic lymphocytic leukemia.

The chain links TRBV5-1 to TRBJ1-1; 9 bases map to TRBD1. This CDR3 contains 15 residues. V was pared by 1 base and J by 5 bases, with 6 bases of the junction left unmatched. CDR1 is SGHRS, CDR2 YFSETQ, per germline. The CDR3 here is CASSLSGTGSTEAFF. DNA for the CDR3: TGCGCCAGCAGCTTGAGCGGGACAGGGAGTACTGAAGCTTTCTTT.

The chain has TRBV19 and TRBJ2-2; TRBD1 aligns across 8 bases. J lost 0 bases, V lost 10 bases, and 4 bases had no gene match. In germline, CDR1 is LNHDA, CDR2 SQIVND (reference sequence). This CDR3 spans 14 amino acids. In nucleotides, the CDR3 is TGTGCCACTCGACAGGGGTCGAACACCGGGGAGCTGTTTTTT. It translates to CATRQGSNTGELFF.

The rearrangement joins TRBV30 to TRBJ1-1; 7 bases are shared with TRBD1. Germline-derived CDR1 and CDR2 are GTSNPN and SVGIG (reference sequence). The CDR3 runs to 13 residues. Losses at the gene ends were 5 bases for V and 6 bases for J; bases not matched to a gene: 9. CDR3 region: CAWDRESEPEAFF. CDR3 DNA sequence: TGTGCCTGGGACAGGGAGAGCGAGCCTGAAGCTTTCTTT.

This chain links TRBV27 with TRBJ2-1; 10 bases map to TRBD2. The trim removed 5 bases at V and 2 bases at J, leaving 9 bases unmatched. The CDR3 is 17 residues long. Germline V CDR1 and CDR2: MNHEY, SMNVEV (reference sequence). The CDR3 protein is CASSPEGLAETYNEQFF. The CDR3 bases are TGTGCCAGCAGTCCCGAAGGACTAGCGGAAACCTACAATGAGCAGTTCTTC.

The V call is TRBV18, the J call TRBJ2-5; a possible D gene is TRBD2 (5 bases). V dropped 3 bases and J dropped 5 bases, with 22 bases sitting between them. Germline V gene sequence: CDR1 KGHSH, CDR2 LQKENI. The CDR3 is made up of 17 amino acids. The CDR3 DNA follows: TGTGCCAGCTCACCCAGGACTGCGAAGCCTCCGGAGGAGACCCAGTACTTC. This codes for CASSPRTAKPPEETQYF.

The V call is TRBV29-1, the J call TRBJ2-1; 9 bases line up with TRBD2. CDR3 length equals 12 residues. Trimming took 7 bases from V and 12 from J; bases not matched to a gene: 10. Germline V gives CDR1 SQVTM, CDR2 ANQGSEA. The chain's CDR3 is CSASREGLGQFF. CDR3 DNA sequence: TGCAGCGCATCGCGGGAGGGGTTAGGGCAGTTCTTC.

This chain joins TRBV7-6 and TRBJ2-5; TRBD1 matches 9 bases. Trimming at V came to 0 bases and at J to 4 bases, leaving 6 bases not matched to a gene. The CDR3 has 16 amino acids. CDR1 SGHVS and CDR2 FNYEAQ come from the germline V gene. This CDR3 is CASSLAWGTGRETQYF. Written as DNA, the CDR3 is TGTGCCAGCAGCTTAGCGTGGGGGACAGGGCGAGAGACCCAGTACTTC.

The J gene is TRBJ1-1, the V gene TRBV19; 7 bases are a match to TRBD1. CDR3 length: 13 residues. Germline V gene sequence: CDR1 LNHDA, CDR2 SQIVND (reference sequence). V lost 5 bases, J lost 7 bases, and 7 bases stayed unmatched. This chain's CDR3 is CASSVNRDSEAFF. The CDR3 DNA reads as TGTGCCAGTAGTGTAAACCGGGACAGTGAAGCTTTCTTT.

This chain uses TRBV4-1 with TRBJ1-5, with D hard to call. V lost 1 base to trimming and J lost 0 bases, with 10 bases between them. Germline V gene data show CDR1 as MGHRA and CDR2 as YSYEKL. The CDR3 runs 16 residues. The CDR3 loop is CASSQAPYSSNQPQHF. The CDR3 DNA follows: TGCGCCAGCAGCCAAGCACCCTATAGTAGCAATCAGCCCCAGCATTTT.

This chain joins TRBV4-3 and TRBJ2-7; 7 positions agree with TRBD1. The CDR3 is 15 residues long. V shed 0 bases and J 1 base; nucleotides not matched to a gene: 3. Per germline, CDR1 LGHNA and CDR2 YSLEER. The CDR3 sequence is CASSQERQGSYEQYF. CDR3 nucleotides: TGCGCCAGCAGCCAAGAACGACAGGGTTCCTACGAGCAGTACTTC.

This chain links TRBV5-1 with TRBJ2-7, with a tentative D call TRBD1 (6 bases). The V end was cut by 4 bases, the J end by 5 bases, with 13 bases between. The CDR3 length is 13 residues. CDR1 and CDR2 (germline): SGHRS, YFSETQ. The CDR3: CASSRTGIDEQYF. In DNA, the CDR3 is TGCGCCAGCAGCCGAACAGGGATCGACGAGCAGTACTTC.

This chain links TRBV29-1 with TRBJ1-5, with a possible D match to TRBD1 (6 bases). Germline loops: CDR1 SQVTM, CDR2 ANQGSEA. The CDR3 has 14 residues. The germline V and J ends were trimmed by 4 bases and 5 bases, with 15 bases remaining between them. The CDR3 sequence is CSVVLSQGDQPQHF. The CDR3 DNA reads as TGCAGCGTTGTACTTTCACAGGGAGATCAGCCCCAGCATTTT. The full variable domain, rest sourced from reference TRBV29-1 and TRBJ1-5, is SAVISQKPSRDICQRGTSLTIQCQVDSQVTMMFWYRQQPGQSLTLIATANQGSEATYESGFVIDKFPISRPNLTFSTLTVSNMSPEDSSIYLCSVVLSQGDQPQHFGDGTRLSIL.

A few counts support this clone. The genes are TRBV18 and TRBJ2-7; 10 bases fit TRBD2. The CDR3 contains 16 residues. V trimming: 4 bases; J trimming: 2 bases; junction bases outside the gene matches: 8. The V gene's germline CDR1 is KGHSH and CDR2 LQKENI. This CDR3 is CASSQTIGLAAYEQYF. Here the CDR3 DNA reads TGTGCCAGCTCACAAACCATTGGACTAGCGGCCTACGAGCAGTACTTC.

This rearrangement joins TRBV7-2 to TRBJ1-1, with D possibly matching TRBD1 (6 bases). The germline V gene encodes CDR1 SGHTA and CDR2 FQGNSA. Trimming pared 3 bases from V and 0 bases from J, leaving 8 bases between. The CDR3 sequence is 14 residues long. The CDR3, as DNA: TGTGCCAGCAGCTTGGGGGGCTTGAACACTGAAGCTTTCTTT. It yields the protein CASSLGGLNTEAFF.

In the case of this clone: Other nucleotide sequences in the sample specify the same CDR3. The chain employs TRBV5-1 and TRBJ2-5, with no clear D. This CDR3 has 12 amino acids. CDR1 is SGHRS, CDR2 YFSETQ, per germline. The V and J ends lost 0 bases and 2 bases respectively, with 2 bases between them. This CDR3 is CASSLGQETQYF. CDR3 nucleotides: TGCGCCAGCAGCTTGGGGCAAGAGACCCAGTACTTC. The full variable domain, its missing parts supplied by reference TRBV5-1 and TRBJ2-5, is KAGVTQTPRYLIKTRGQQVTLSCSPISGHRSVSWYQQTPGQGLQFLFEYFSETQRNKGNFPGRFSGRQFSNSRSEMNVSTLELGDSALYLCASSLGQETQYFGPGTRLLVL.

The chain joins TRBV27 to TRBJ2-1, with 15 bases identical to TRBD2. Germline V gives CDR1 MNHEY, CDR2 SMNVEV (reference sequence). V shed 1 base, J shed 8 bases, and the junction held 9 bases outside the gene matches. The CDR3 is 18 amino acids. The CDR3 DNA is TGTGCCAGCAGTTTATTGGGACTAGCGGGAGGCATTGGGGATGAGCAGTTCTTC. This sequence encodes CASSLLGLAGGIGDEQFF.